One sample yielded the 26 T cell receptor beta chains listed below, sequenced in a study of T cell repertoires in aging, cancer and after chemotherapy. The template was genomic DNA from peripheral blood, not RNA. TRB rearrangements spanning V, D and J were amplified using mixed TRB-A/B primers. One entry per CDR3 protein results from TCRdb running MiXCR on the multiplex PCR reads. This sample yields approximately 8,000 distinct CDR3 sequences, of which approximately 40% are seen a single time; more than 4% belongs to the top ten. The sequencing sample was made of blood. These receptors originate from a human donor in good health.

This clonotype occurred a few times. This chain links TRBV5-1 with TRBJ2-6, with 7 nucleotides matching TRBD1. V shed 4 bases and J 0 bases; nucleotides not matched to a gene: 4. Germline V gives CDR1 SGHRS, CDR2 YFSETQ. The CDR3 consists of 16 residues. CDR3 coding DNA: TGCGCCAGCAGCGGGACAGTTTTCTCTGGGGCCAACGTCCTGACTTTC. Encoded protein: CASSGTVFSGANVLTF.

This clonotype has just a few counts. The chain uses TRBV27 and TRBJ2-7, with 10 positions matching TRBD1. J gave up 6 bases and V 5 bases, and 4 bases lay outside the gene matches. Germline assignment: CDR1 MNHEY and CDR2 SMNVEV (reference sequence). This CDR3 comprises 13 residues. For the CDR3, the DNA is TGTGCCAGCAGTCCGGGACAGGGGCTCGAGCAGTACTTC. It codes for CASSPGQGLEQYF.

The chain recombines TRBV12-3 or TRBV12-4 with TRBJ2-7; D not certain. With 6 bases removed from V and 3 bases from J, the gap between germline ends came to 18 bases. CDR3 size: 15 residues. The CDR3 spells CASRAHRRGLYEQYF. As DNA, the CDR3 is TGTGCCAGCAGGGCCCACCGAAGAGGCCTCTACGAGCAGTACTTC.

The J gene is TRBJ1-5, the V gene TRBV6-2 or TRBV6-3, with 9 nucleotides matching TRBD1. After removal of 4 bases from V and 3 bases from J, the junction contained 13 bases not matched to a gene. The germline gives CDR1 MNHEY, CDR2 SVGEGT. The CDR3 has 18 amino acids. CDR3: CASSWWGQGGFSNQPQHF. The CDR3 region has the DNA TGTGCCAGCAGTTGGTGGGGACAGGGCGGATTTTCCAATCAGCCCCAGCATTTT.

This rearrangement joins TRBV7-2 to TRBJ2-4; 9 nucleotides line up with TRBD2. Germline V gene sequence: CDR1 SGHTA, CDR2 FQGNSA. The CDR3 is made up of 12 amino acids. V lost 4 bases to trimming and J lost 12 bases; unmatched junction nucleotides: 4. CDR3 bases: TGTGCCAGCAGCTCCCTAGCGGGGAGTCAGTACTTC. This translates into CASSSLAGSQYF.

The V call is TRBV29-1, the J call TRBJ2-2; weak D call: TRBD2 (6 bases). Trimming pared 4 bases from V and 3 bases from J, leaving 12 bases between. Germline CDR1 and CDR2: SQVTM and ANQGSEA. The CDR3 runs to 14 residues. CDR3 protein: CSVGGGIYTGELFF. CDR3 DNA sequence: TGCAGCGTTGGAGGCGGGATATACACCGGGGAGCTGTTTTTT.

This clonotype was picked up one time. This chain links TRBV5-4 with TRBJ1-1, with D unclear. CDR3 length equals 14 residues. V lost 0 bases, J lost 1 base, and 7 bases lay in between. From germline, CDR1 is SGHNT and CDR2 YYREEE (reference sequence). The CDR3 DNA reads TGTGCCAGCAGCTTGGAGGCCGCGAACACTGAAGCTTTCTTT. It specifies CASSLEAANTEAFF.

The chain joins TRBV6-6 to TRBJ1-1; weak D call: TRBD1 (5 bases). CDR1 and CDR2 from the germline V gene are MNHNY and SVGAGI (reference sequence). V shed 4 bases and J shed 11 bases, with 14 bases lying between them. This CDR3 is built from 12 residues. CDR3 protein: CASSSRDQTAFF. The CDR3 DNA reads TGTGCCAGCAGTTCACGGGACCAAACGGCTTTCTTT.

The J gene is TRBJ1-5, the V gene TRBV29-1, with D uncertain. The ends were cut back, 2 bases at V and 2 bases at J, with 13 bases in the middle. The CDR3 length is 15 residues. In germline, CDR1 is SQVTM, CDR2 ANQGSEA. CDR3 residues: CSVEPHLMGNQPQHF. The CDR3 coding sequence is TGCAGCGTTGAACCCCATCTAATGGGCAATCAGCCCCAGCATTTT.

In this sample, this clonotype turned up a few times. The chain uses TRBV19 and TRBJ2-3, with D unresolved. The CDR3 consists of 14 residues. Germline assignment: CDR1 LNHDA and CDR2 SQIVND (reference sequence). V gave up 2 bases and J gave up 2 bases, with 8 bases separating them. The CDR3 protein is CASSIRVHTDTQYF. CDR3 sequence (DNA): TGTGCCAGTAGTATAAGGGTTCACACAGATACGCAGTATTTT.

There are a few counts of this clonotype. CDR3 sequence (DNA): TGTGCCAGCAGTGACTCCACCTACAATGAGCAGTTCTTC. It codes for CASSDSTYNEQFF. The chain carries TRBV6-4 and TRBJ2-1; D remains ambiguous. Trimming pared 0 bases from V and 2 bases from J, leaving 2 bases between. This CDR3 spans 13 amino acids. Germline assignment: CDR1 MRHNA and CDR2 SNTAGT.

The genes are TRBV6-1 and TRBJ1-1; D uncertain. The CDR3 runs 11 residues. Looked up from germline, CDR1 is MNHNS and CDR2 is SASEGT. Trimming cost V 5 bases and J 5 bases, with 6 bases left between them. The CDR3 loop reads CASSPSTEAFF. CDR3 nucleotide sequence: TGTGCCAGCAGTCCCTCTACTGAAGCTTTCTTT.

The chain carries TRBV5-6 and TRBJ2-2; D call uncertain. The CDR3 has 14 amino acids. V was clipped by 5 bases and J by 3 bases, with 11 bases between them. CDR1 and CDR2 (germline): SGHDT, YYEEEE. The CDR3 DNA reads as TGTGCCAGCAGGCCCCGAGGATACACCGGGGAGCTGTTTTTT. Its protein product is CASRPRGYTGELFF.

The genes are TRBV19 and TRBJ1-1; 7 bases align to TRBD1. V shed 1 base, J shed 3 bases, and the junction held 8 bases outside the gene matches. The CDR3 runs 16 residues. CDR1 and CDR2 from the germline V gene are LNHDA and SQIVND (reference sequence). The CDR3 sequence: CASSIGWGTEYTEAFF. For the CDR3, the DNA is TGTGCCAGTAGTATAGGTTGGGGGACAGAGTACACTGAAGCTTTCTTT.

The chain uses TRBV12-3 or TRBV12-4 and TRBJ1-2; no definite D call. CDR3 length equals 14 residues. V was pared by 3 bases and J by 4 bases, with 12 bases between. This chain's CDR3 is CASSLNGRSYGYTF. For the CDR3, the DNA is TGTGCCAGCAGTTTGAATGGCAGATCCTATGGCTACACCTTC.

Worth noting for this clonotype: A read error is likely, as this CDR3 ends without the conserved phenylalanine or tryptophan. The J gene is TRBJ2-3, the V gene TRBV6-1, with D perhaps TRBD1 or TRBD2 (5 bases each). The germline V gene has CDR1 MNHNS and CDR2 SASEGT. The V gene lost 7 bases and the J gene lost 1 base, with 15 bases spanning the gap. The CDR3 covers 15 residues. The CDR3 is CASTVTLGGTDTQYY. CDR3 sequence (DNA): TGTGCCAGCACTGTGACTTTGGGGGGCACAGATACGCAGTATTAT.

This chain links TRBV7-9 with TRBJ2-1, with 9 positions matching TRBD2. The CDR3 has 16 amino acids. Trimming cost V 3 bases and J 0 bases; bases outside gene matches: 3. Germline loops: CDR1 SEHNR, CDR2 FQNEAQ (reference sequence). The CDR3 loop reads CASSLSLAGSYNEQFF. The DNA for the CDR3 is TGTGCCAGCAGCTTGTCACTAGCGGGCTCCTACAATGAGCAGTTCTTC.

In its sample, this clonotype is large. The gene calls are TRBV29-1 and TRBJ2-5, with unresolved D. CDR3 length: 12 residues. Trimming removed 7 bases at V and 5 bases at J, with 14 bases between. CDR1 and CDR2 from the germline V gene are SQVTM and ANQGSEA. The CDR3: CSATEFSETQYF. The DNA for the CDR3 is TGCAGCGCAACGGAGTTCTCCGAGACCCAGTACTTC.

The V gene is TRBV5-6, the J gene TRBJ2-2; D is unresolved. Trimming took 2 bases from V and 3 from J, leaving 11 bases between them. Germline V gene data show CDR1 as SGHDT and CDR2 as YYEEEE. The CDR3 has 15 residues. The CDR3 DNA reads as TGTGCCAGCAGCTTCCGATCGACACACACCGGGGAGCTGTTTTTT. Translating gives CASSFRSTHTGELFF. The full variable domain, completed using reference TRBV5-6 and TRBJ2-2, is DAGVTQSPTHLIKTRGQQVTLRCSPKSGHDTVSWYQQALGQGPQFIFQYYEEEERQRGNFPDRFSGHQFPNYSSELNVNALLLGDSALYLCASSFRSTHTGELFFGEGSRLTVL.

The sample holds a few counts of this clonotype. This chain uses TRBV6-2 or TRBV6-3 with TRBJ2-6; possible D gene TRBD1, 6 bases. The CDR3 is 14 amino acids. The germline V and J ends were trimmed by 4 bases and 3 bases, with 7 bases remaining between them. The V gene's germline CDR1 is MNHEY and CDR2 SVGEGT. The CDR3 DNA reads TGTGCCAGCAGTTTGGACAGTGGGGCCAACGTCCTGACTTTC. Protein product: CASSLDSGANVLTF.

This clonotype was seen only a few times. This chain joins TRBV13 and TRBJ1-4; 8 bases agree with TRBD1. CDR1 and CDR2 (germline): PRHDT, FYEKMQ (reference sequence). CDR3 length equals 13 residues. J lost 10 bases, V lost 4 bases, and 5 bases had no gene match. The CDR3 coding sequence is TGTGCCAGCAGCTCATCCGACAGGGGAAAACTGTTTTTT. Its protein product is CASSSSDRGKLFF.

The DNA of the CDR3 is TGTGCCAGCTTCCCTCGGGCGGGGATCAATTCACCCCTCCACTTT. Protein product: CASFPRAGINSPLHF. This chain joins TRBV27 and TRBJ1-6; no clear D. In germline, CDR1 is MNHEY, CDR2 SMNVEV (reference sequence). The CDR3 spans 15 residues. Trimming stripped 8 bases from V and 7 bases from J, with 18 bases between.

In its sample, this clonotype was seen a few times. The chain carries TRBV19 and TRBJ2-1; 8 bases fit TRBD2. The V segment lost 5 bases and the J segment 0 bases; nucleotides outside the gene matches: 6. The germline gives CDR1 LNHDA, CDR2 SQIVND (reference sequence). This CDR3 has 16 amino acids. The CDR3 spells CASSPLSGNSYNEQFF. In DNA form, the CDR3 reads TGTGCCAGTAGTCCCCTTAGCGGGAACTCCTACAATGAGCAGTTCTTC. Together with reference TRBV19 and TRBJ2-1, the CDR3 gives the full variable domain: DGGITQSPKYLFRKEGQNVTLSCEQNLNHDAMYWYRQDPGQGLRLIYYSQIVNDFQKGDIAEGYSVSREKKESFPLTVTSAQKNPTAFYLCASSPLSGNSYNEQFFGPGTRLTVL.

The chain employs TRBV6-1 and TRBJ2-5, with TRBD2 matching over 9 bases. The J segment lost 5 bases and the V segment lost 1 base, leaving 2 bases of the junction unmatched. The CDR3 totals 14 residues. Germline V CDR1 and CDR2: MNHNS, SASEGT. The CDR3 DNA reads TGTGCCAGCAGTGAAGGCGGGGGGGCCGAGACCCAGTACTTC. Translated: CASSEGGGAETQYF.

The gene calls are TRBV13 and TRBJ2-3; 11 bases map to TRBD2. Germline-derived CDR1 and CDR2 are PRHDT and FYEKMQ (reference sequence). The CDR3 sequence is 15 residues long. V shed 0 bases and J 4 bases; nucleotides not matched to a gene: 0. CDR3 protein: CASSLGLAGADTQYF. The CDR3, as DNA: TGTGCCAGCAGCTTAGGACTAGCGGGGGCAGATACGCAGTATTTT.

The chain is built from TRBV6-5 and TRBJ1-3; D unresolved. CDR1 is MNHEY, CDR2 SVGAGI, per germline. V was trimmed by 4 bases and J by 2 bases, leaving 9 bases between them. The CDR3 consists of 14 residues. The CDR3 loop reads CASSWGGPGNTIYF. CDR3 nucleotides: TGTGCCAGCAGTTGGGGAGGGCCTGGAAACACCATATATTTT.